Shown below are 32 T cell receptor beta chains from a single sample sequenced in a study of post-analysis software for immune sequencing data. Notes on the study in general: Comparison of patients with controls showed 4 to 6 TRBV segments more frequent in patients, TRBV5-6, TRBV5-1 and TRBV20-1 among them.

The TCR beta cDNA libraries carried unique molecular identifiers. Each CDR3 protein gets one entry after TCRdb re-called the PCR reads with MiXCR. Among hundreds of thousands of distinct CDR3 sequences listed, 25% to 30% were seen once. No antigen has been identified for these receptors. Sequencing was performed on blood. These receptors came from a girl between 5 and 17 years old with multiple sclerosis.

This clonotype appeared a few times. This sequence joins TRBV5-5 and TRBJ2-5; D gene ambiguous. The germline V and J ends were trimmed by 2 bases and 5 bases, with 7 bases remaining between them. Germline V gives CDR1 SGHKS, CDR2 YYEKEE (reference sequence). CDR3 size: 12 residues. The CDR3 spells CASSFDSETQYF. The CDR3 DNA reads as TGTGCCAGCAGCTTCGATTCGGAGACCCAGTACTTC.

This clonotype was counted ten times or more. V usage is TRBV20-1 and J usage is TRBJ2-1, with 10 bases lining up with TRBD2. This CDR3 comprises 19 residues. Germline values: CDR1 DFQATT, CDR2 SNEGSKA (reference sequence). With 1 base clipped from V and 10 bases from J, the junction kept 22 bases outside the gene matches. CDR3 protein: CSARGGEGLGLADLLEQFF. In DNA, the CDR3 is TGCAGTGCTAGAGGGGGTGAGGGTCTCGGACTAGCGGACCTACTGGAGCAGTTCTTC.

This chain links TRBV20-1 with TRBJ2-1, with D perhaps matching TRBD2 (6 bases). CDR1 and CDR2 (germline): DFQATT, SNEGSKA (reference sequence). This CDR3 region has 16 residues. V was cut by 1 base and J by 3 bases, with 16 bases left in between. The CDR3 nucleotides are TGCAGTGCTAGAGGGCAGGAGGGGAGAGTCTACAATGAGCAGTTCTTC. It translates to CSARGQEGRVYNEQFF.

V and J are TRBV14 and TRBJ2-1; 11 bases agree with TRBD2. This CDR3 contains 19 residues. CDR1 is SGHDN and CDR2 is FVKESK in the germline V gene. With V trimmed by 0 bases and J by 0 bases, 7 bases remained unmatched. The CDR3: CASSQDWTSGPYSYNEQFF. CDR3 coding DNA: TGTGCCAGCAGCCAAGATTGGACTAGCGGGCCCTACTCCTACAATGAGCAGTTCTTC. The full variable domain, rest sourced from reference TRBV14 and TRBJ2-1, is EAGVTQFPSHSVIEKGQTVTLRCDPISGHDNLYWYRRVMGKEIKFLLHFVKESKQDESGMPNNRFLAERTGGTYSTLKVQPAELEDSGVYFCASSQDWTSGPYSYNEQFFGPGTRLTVL.

The J gene is TRBJ2-1, the V gene TRBV29-1, with TRBD2 as a possible D gene (6 bases). Germline lookup yields CDR1 SQVTM and CDR2 ANQGSEA. The CDR3 has 14 residues. Trimming took off 5 bases at V and 2 bases at J, with 13 bases between the two ends. CDR3 protein: CSVSPQRAYNEQFF. The CDR3, as DNA: TGCAGCGTTTCTCCCCAGCGGGCCTACAATGAGCAGTTCTTC.

This clonotype was counted once. The V gene is TRBV10-3, the J gene TRBJ1-1; 10 nucleotides line up with TRBD1. CDR1 and CDR2 from the germline V gene are ENHRY and SYGVKD. There are 14 residues in the CDR3. Unmatched junction bases numbered 6, after V lost 6 bases and J lost 5 bases. The CDR3 DNA sequence: TGTGCCATCAGGGACAGGGGGGAGAAGACTGAAGCTTTCTTT. This codes for CAIRDRGEKTEAFF.

This chain joins TRBV5-1 and TRBJ2-2; TRBD2 agrees at 8 bases. V gave up 2 bases and J gave up 0 bases; unmatched junction bases: 3. The CDR3 sequence is 16 residues long. Germline values: CDR1 SGHRS, CDR2 YFSETQ. CDR3 residues: CASSLLAETNTGELFF. The CDR3 nucleotides read TGCGCCAGCAGCTTACTAGCGGAGACGAACACCGGGGAGCTGTTTTTT.

The chain is built from TRBV28 and TRBJ1-5; TRBD1 matches at 8 bases. V lost 2 bases and J lost 9; bases outside the gene matches: 3. CDR3 length: 13 residues. The germline V gene has CDR1 MDHEN and CDR2 SYDVKM. The CDR3 nucleotides are TGTGCCAGCAGTTTAACAGGGGGATCGCCCCAGCATTTT. Translation: CASSLTGGSPQHF. The full variable domain, its missing parts supplied by reference TRBV28 and TRBJ1-5, is DVKVTQSSRYLVKRTGEKVFLECVQDMDHENMFWYRQDPGLGLRLIYFSYDVKMKEKGDIPEGYSVSREKKERFSLILESASTNQTSMYLCASSLTGGSPQHFGDGTRLSIL.

The genes are TRBV12-3 or TRBV12-4 and TRBJ2-1; D possibly uses TRBD1 or TRBD2 (5 bases each). V gave up 5 bases and J gave up 6 bases, with 11 bases separating them. The length of the CDR3 is 13 residues. The DNA for the CDR3 is TGTGCCAGCAGTCCCGGGGACGCCAATGAGCAGTTCTTC. Amino acids: CASSPGDANEQFF.

CDR3 nucleotide sequence: TGTGCCAGCAGCCGCTCAGGGGCCTATGGCTACACCTTC. Protein product: CASSRSGAYGYTF. The V gene is TRBV11-2, the J gene TRBJ1-2, with TRBD1 as a possible D gene (6 bases). Trimming cost V 5 bases and J 4 bases, with 11 bases left between them. The CDR3 sequence is 13 residues long. Germline-derived CDR1 and CDR2 are SGHAT and FQNNGV.

The chain is built from TRBV20-1 and TRBJ2-4, with D unresolved. The end of the DNA is better explained by TRBJ2-7, so the J call may be wrong. Germline V CDR1 and CDR2: DFQATT, SNEGSKA (reference sequence). This CDR3 contains 12 residues. The CDR3 nucleotides read TGCAGTGCGCTGAGTGACTCCTACGAGCAGTACTTC. It translates to CSALSDSYEQYF.

This chain connects TRBV6-1 to TRBJ2-5; D is uncertain. The V end lost 6 bases, the J end lost 1 base, and 15 bases lay between the germline ends. From germline, CDR1 is MNHNS and CDR2 SASEGT. The CDR3 loop spans 15 amino acids. CDR3 protein: CASSPWHSPQETQYF. The CDR3 DNA reads as TGTGCCAGCAGCCCTTGGCATTCTCCCCAAGAGACCCAGTACTTC.

This chain uses TRBV20-1 with TRBJ2-1, with D perhaps matching TRBD1 (6 bases). This CDR3 comprises 12 residues. The ends were cut back, 2 bases at V and 10 bases at J, with 12 bases in the middle. The germline V gene encodes CDR1 DFQATT and CDR2 SNEGSKA (reference sequence). CDR3 DNA sequence: TGCAGTGCTAGAATACGGGACACAGAGCAGTTCTTC. This codes for CSARIRDTEQFF.

This clonotype appeared a few times. This sequence joins TRBV7-9 and TRBJ1-1, with TRBD1 matching 7 bases. Germline lookup yields CDR1 SEHNR and CDR2 FQNEAQ (reference sequence). Unmatched junction bases numbered 6, after V lost 4 bases and J lost 1 base. The CDR3 loop spans 15 amino acids. CDR3 protein: CASSSRSGGNTEAFF. The DNA of the CDR3 is TGTGCCAGCAGCTCCCGATCAGGGGGGAACACTGAAGCTTTCTTT.

As to this clonotype: This could be a read error, since a much larger clone is one nucleotide away. V is TRBV11-2 and J is TRBJ2-1; tentative D call: TRBD1 (5 bases). Germline CDR1 reads SGHAT; CDR2 reads FQNNGV. There are 15 residues in the CDR3. Trimming shortened V by 1 base and J by 2 bases, and 9 bases separated the two germline ends. As DNA, the CDR3 is TGTGCCAGCAGCTTAGGGGCAGGGACCTACAATGAGCAGTTCTTC. Protein product: CASSLGAGTYNEQFF. Drawing the rest from reference TRBV11-2 and TRBJ2-1, the complete variable domain is EAGVAQSPRYKIIEKRQSVAFWCNPISGHATLYWYQQILGQGPKLLIQFQNNGVVDDSQLPKDRFSAERLKGVDSTLKIQPAKLEDSAVYLCASSLGAGTYNEQFFGPGTRLTVL.

CDR3 amino acids: CASSQTGGTWAEQYF. The CDR3 nucleotides are TGTGCCAGCAGTCAAACAGGGGGCACTTGGGCCGAGCAGTACTTC. The chain is built from TRBV6-2 or TRBV6-3 and TRBJ2-7, with TRBD1 identical over 9 bases. The V and J ends lost 5 bases and 6 bases, in that order; junction bases with no gene match: 11. The CDR3 has 15 amino acids. Germline CDR1 MNHEY, CDR2 SVGEGT.

This clonotype showed up just a few times. This chain joins TRBV20-1 and TRBJ1-6, with 9 bases fitting TRBD1. CDR1 is DFQATT and CDR2 is SNEGSKA in the germline V gene (reference sequence). CDR3 length: 15 amino acids. Germline trimming cut 3 bases from V and 8 bases from J; bases unmatched to any gene: 8. The CDR3, as DNA: TGCAGTGCTAGGGGGGTAGGACAGGGGTATTCACCCCTCCACTTT. This gives the protein CSARGVGQGYSPLHF.

This clonotype was recorded once. The chain carries TRBV11-2 and TRBJ2-1; a possible D gene is TRBD1 (5 bases). Germline CDR1 SGHAT, CDR2 FQNNGV. V was clipped by 1 base and J by 8 bases, with 12 bases between them. This CDR3 region has 14 residues. CDR3 sequence reads: CASSLGGPPDEQFF. CDR3 coding DNA: TGTGCCAGCAGCTTAGGGGGCCCCCCTGATGAGCAGTTCTTC.

On this clonotype: Compared with germline, one end of the junction differs, possibly owing to a read error. The gene calls are TRBV25-1 and TRBJ1-2; D is perhaps TRBD1 (5 bases). This CDR3 contains 12 residues. The germline gives CDR1 MGHDK, CDR2 SYGVNS. CDR3 sequence reads: CARSVGEGGYTF. The CDR3 DNA reads TGTGCCAGGAGTGTGGGGGAGGGCGGCTACACCTTC.

This clonotype was observed a handful of times. In DNA form, the CDR3 reads TGCAGCGGAGAGGACACAGATACGCAGTATTTT. Translation gives CSGEDTDTQYF. V gene TRBV29-1 combines with J gene TRBJ2-3; the D is unclear. The V gene lost 7 bases and the J gene lost 2 bases, with 7 bases spanning the gap. The CDR3 is 11 amino acids. Germline V gene data show CDR1 as SQVTM and CDR2 as ANQGSEA.

This clonotype was counted only a few times. CDR3 loop: CASSAQGASYEQYF. CDR3 in DNA: TGTGCCAGCAGCGCCCAGGGGGCTAGCTACGAGCAGTACTTC. The gene calls are TRBV13 and TRBJ2-7; 8 positions match TRBD1. Trimming at V came to 5 bases and at J to 3 bases, leaving 6 bases not matched to a gene. Germline CDR1 is PRHDT and CDR2 is FYEKMQ (reference sequence). CDR3 size: 14 residues.

This chain links TRBV28 with TRBJ1-4; D possibly corresponds to TRBD1 (5 bases). Germline V lookup: CDR1 MDHEN, CDR2 SYDVKM. This CDR3 is built from 16 residues. The V gene lost 3 bases and the J gene lost 7 bases, with 18 bases spanning the gap. The CDR3 nucleotides are TGTGCCAGCAGTTTCCTCCGGGACCCGAGGAGTGAAAAACTGTTTTTT. Translated, it gives CASSFLRDPRSEKLFF.

There are a few counts of this clonotype. The genes are TRBV13 and TRBJ1-1; weak D call: TRBD1 (5 bases). The CDR3 has 15 amino acids. Trimming took off 3 bases at V and 0 bases at J, with 11 bases between the two ends. CDR1 is PRHDT, CDR2 FYEKMQ, per germline (reference sequence). The CDR3 DNA is TGTGCCAGCAGCTTCTTAGGACACCTGAACACTGAAGCTTTCTTT. Protein sequence: CASSFLGHLNTEAFF. Looking up the rest from reference TRBV13 and TRBJ1-1 gives the full variable domain: AAGVIQSPRHLIKEKRETATLKCYPIPRHDTVYWYQQGPGQDPQFLISFYEKMQSDKGSIPDRFSAQQFSDYHSELNMSSLELGDSALYFCASSFLGHLNTEAFFGQGTRLTVV.

The genes are TRBV20-1 and TRBJ2-1; D is tentatively TRBD1 or TRBD2 (5 bases each). Trimming shortened V by 1 base and J by 12 bases, and 13 bases separated the two germline ends. This CDR3 spans 12 amino acids. Germline V gene sequence: CDR1 DFQATT, CDR2 SNEGSKA (reference sequence). The CDR3 DNA is TGCAGTGCTAGAGTGGTGGGGACGGGGCAGTTCTTC. It encodes CSARVVGTGQFF.

The genes are TRBV27 and TRBJ2-5, with a weak D call TRBD2 (6 bases). Trimming removed 4 bases at V and 2 bases at J, with 14 bases between. This CDR3 contains 15 residues. From germline, CDR1 is MNHEY and CDR2 SMNVEV (reference sequence). The CDR3 region has the DNA TGTGCCAGCAGTTGTGACCAGGGAGGACAAGAGACCCAGTACTTC. Amino acids: CASSCDQGGQETQYF.

This CDR3 is CASRLARERSADTQYF. The CDR3 DNA reads as TGTGCCAGCCGCCTGGCGCGGGAGCGGAGCGCAGATACGCAGTATTTT. The chain is built from TRBV28 and TRBJ2-3; 7 bases are shared with TRBD2. Germline V gene data show CDR1 as MDHEN and CDR2 as SYDVKM. This CDR3 contains 16 residues. With 8 bases clipped from V and 4 bases from J, the junction kept 15 bases outside the gene matches.

In its sample, this clonotype was seen a few times. The chain couples TRBV6-1 to TRBJ2-3; D not certain. In germline, CDR1 is MNHNS, CDR2 SASEGT. This CDR3 is 9 amino acids long. CDR3 in amino acids: CATADTQYF. The DNA of the CDR3 is TGTGCAACTGCAGATACGCAGTATTTT.

This clonotype was detected only a few times. This chain connects TRBV6-5 to TRBJ2-3; a weak D match, TRBD2 (6 bases). The germline gives CDR1 MNHEY, CDR2 SVGAGI. The V and J ends lost 6 bases and 4 bases respectively, with 11 bases between them. There are 13 residues in the CDR3. CDR3 residues: CASSRGLPDTQYF. In nucleotides, the CDR3 is TGTGCCAGCAGCCGAGGACTACCAGATACGCAGTATTTT.

This clonotype was recorded a few times. This chain uses TRBV7-9 with TRBJ2-7; 9 positions agree with TRBD1. V gave up 4 bases and J gave up 5 bases; unmatched junction bases: 3. CDR3 length: 13 amino acids. Looked up from germline, CDR1 is SEHNR and CDR2 is FQNEAQ (reference sequence). CDR3 nucleotides: TGTGCCAGCAGCTCATGGACAGGGGACGAGCAGTACTTC. This translates into CASSSWTGDEQYF. Full variable domain (remainder filled in from reference TRBV7-9 and TRBJ2-7): DTGVSQNPRHKITKRGQNVTFRCDPISEHNRLYWYRQTLGQGPEFLTYFQNEAQLEKSRLLSDRFSAERPKGSFSTLEIQRTEQGDSAMYLCASSSWTGDEQYFGPGTRLTVT.

The rearrangement joins TRBV20-1 to TRBJ2-1; D not certain. The V end lost 2 bases, the J end lost 6 bases, and 11 bases lay between the germline ends. This CDR3 spans 13 amino acids. Germline loops: CDR1 DFQATT, CDR2 SNEGSKA (reference sequence). CDR3 loop: CSARSALSNEQFF. Written as DNA, the CDR3 is TGCAGTGCTAGATCCGCGCTTAGCAATGAGCAGTTCTTC.

This clonotype occurred many times. The chain employs TRBV7-9 and TRBJ2-7, with D maybe TRBD1 (5 bases). The germline CDR1 and CDR2 sequences are SEHNR and FQNEAQ (reference sequence). The CDR3 spans 13 residues. Between the trimmed V and J ends, which lost 4 bases and 3 bases, there was a span of 10 bases. The CDR3 reads CASSSDSLYEQYF. The CDR3 region has the DNA TGTGCCAGCAGCTCCGACAGCCTCTACGAGCAGTACTTC.

V usage is TRBV6-6 and J usage is TRBJ1-6; unclear D gene. V shed 0 bases and J shed 6 bases, with 12 bases lying between them. CDR3 length: 16 amino acids. The germline V gene has CDR1 MNHNY and CDR2 SVGAGI (reference sequence). The CDR3 loop reads CASSYSQPWGNSPLHF. The DNA for the CDR3 is TGTGCCAGCAGTTACTCTCAGCCCTGGGGTAATTCACCCCTCCACTTT.